This entry lists 16 T cell receptor beta chains sequenced from one sample in a study of blood T cell repertoires in COVID-19. Measured with immunoSEQ multiplex PCR; TCRdb has only the in-frame clones, and not every one. The sample consists of some 220,000 clones, roughly 85% of them appearing once. What was sequenced was peripheral blood. Receptor source: an older woman with COVID-19, enrolled during active disease.

J is TRBJ2-7 and V is TRBV6-5, with 10 positions matching TRBD2. CDR3 size: 16 residues. V trimming: 1 base; J trimming: 6 bases; junction bases outside the gene matches: 9. In germline, CDR1 is MNHEY, CDR2 SVGAGI. The CDR3 sequence: CASSYLISGRAFEQYF. CDR3 coding DNA: TGTGCCAGCAGTTACTTAATCAGCGGGAGGGCATTCGAGCAGTACTTC.

The chain is built from TRBV4-1 and TRBJ2-2; TRBD2 agrees at 8 bases. Germline V lookup: CDR1 MGHRA, CDR2 YSYEKL. This CDR3 is 17 amino acids long. Trimming at V came to 1 base and at J to 2 bases, leaving 6 bases not matched to a gene. The CDR3 loop is CASSQVLAGINTGELFF. CDR3 DNA sequence: TGCGCCAGCAGCCAAGTATTAGCGGGGATTAACACCGGGGAGCTGTTTTTT.

The chain recombines TRBV5-6 with TRBJ2-3, with 8 bases fitting TRBD2. CDR1 and CDR2 (germline): SGHDT, YYEEEE. V dropped 0 bases and J dropped 5; count of bases not matched to a gene: 8. This CDR3 is built from 16 residues. DNA for the CDR3: TGTGCCAGCAGCTTGGGTCTAGCGGGTACCGGAGATACGCAGTATTTT. This codes for CASSLGLAGTGDTQYF. The full variable domain, completed using reference TRBV5-6 and TRBJ2-3, is DAGVTQSPTHLIKTRGQQVTLRCSPKSGHDTVSWYQQALGQGPQFIFQYYEEEERQRGNFPDRFSGHQFPNYSSELNVNALLLGDSALYLCASSLGLAGTGDTQYFGPGTRLTVL.

The rearrangement joins TRBV11-2 to TRBJ2-3, with D unresolved. The CDR3 runs 15 residues. Per the germline V gene, CDR1 is SGHAT and CDR2 is FQNNGV. With 2 bases removed from V and 0 bases from J, the gap between germline ends came to 9 bases. The CDR3 here is CASSLNPGSTDTQYF. CDR3 DNA sequence: TGTGCCAGCAGCTTAAATCCAGGCAGCACAGATACGCAGTATTTT.

The V and J genes are TRBV5-1 and TRBJ1-1; D remains unclear. In germline, CDR1 is SGHRS, CDR2 YFSETQ. The CDR3 extends over 15 amino acids. Trimming cost V 0 bases and J 0 bases, with 9 bases left between them. For the CDR3, the DNA is TGCGCCAGCAGCTTGGAAATTTTCGTGAACACTGAAGCTTTCTTT. It specifies CASSLEIFVNTEAFF.

The chain is built from TRBV6-2 or TRBV6-3 and TRBJ2-7; TRBD1 matches at 10 bases. The CDR3 runs 15 residues. V lost 2 bases to trimming and J lost 7 bases; unmatched junction nucleotides: 8. Germline V lookup: CDR1 MNHEY, CDR2 SVGEGT. CDR3 DNA: TGTGCCAGCAGTTACCTGGGACAGGGGCTTCGGGAGCAGTACTTC. Translated: CASSYLGQGLREQYF.

The sample holds a few counts of this clone. V and J are TRBV19 and TRBJ2-7; 12 bases align to TRBD2. The V gene end was trimmed by 4 bases and the J gene end by 3 bases; junction bases not matched to a gene: 7. In germline, CDR1 is LNHDA, CDR2 SQIVND (reference sequence). The CDR3 consists of 16 residues. The CDR3 bases are TGTGCCAGTAGTACTCAAGGACTAGCGGGACGCTACGAGCAGTACTTC. It yields the protein CASSTQGLAGRYEQYF.

V gene TRBV13 combines with J gene TRBJ2-1, with a possible D match to TRBD2 (5 bases). CDR3 length: 16 residues. V dropped 3 bases and J dropped 0 bases, with 12 bases sitting between them. Germline values: CDR1 PRHDT, CDR2 FYEKMQ (reference sequence). The CDR3 loop is CASSLRVYSSYNEQFF. CDR3 sequence (DNA): TGTGCCAGCAGCTTGCGGGTATACAGCTCCTACAATGAGCAGTTCTTC.

This chain joins TRBV12-3 or TRBV12-4 and TRBJ1-2; D uncertain. CDR3 length: 13 amino acids. V was shortened by 6 bases and J by 8 bases, with 16 bases between the two germline ends. CDR3 nucleotides: TGTGCCAGCAGCCCCCGGCCTTTCGGGGGCTACACCTTC. It is translated as CASSPRPFGGYTF.

The chain has TRBV6-5 and TRBJ1-6; a possible D gene is TRBD1 (5 bases). Germline assignment: CDR1 MNHEY and CDR2 SVGAGI. CDR3 length equals 14 residues. V was trimmed by 7 bases and J by 3 bases, leaving 10 bases between them. The CDR3 sequence: CASKQELYNSPLHF. The CDR3 region has the DNA TGTGCCAGCAAACAGGAACTCTATAATTCACCCCTCCACTTT.

The chain couples TRBV6-5 to TRBJ2-1; 7 nucleotides line up with TRBD1. This CDR3 is 14 amino acids long. From germline, CDR1 is MNHEY and CDR2 SVGAGI. V shed 2 bases and J 5 bases; nucleotides not matched to a gene: 3. CDR3 coding DNA: TGTGCCAGCAGTTACCGGGACAGACACAATGAGCAGTTCTTC. It specifies CASSYRDRHNEQFF.

This chain links TRBV5-5 with TRBJ1-2; D is possibly TRBD1 (6 bases). Germline CDR1 reads SGHKS; CDR2 reads YYEKEE (reference sequence). Trimming stripped 5 bases from V and 4 bases from J, with 15 bases between. There are 14 residues in the CDR3. The CDR3 nucleotides read TGTGCCAGCAGTTTAGGACAGACGCTCTATGGCTACACCTTC. Translated: CASSLGQTLYGYTF.

The V call is TRBV5-1, the J call TRBJ2-3; the match to TRBD2 covers 9 bases. Germline V lookup: CDR1 SGHRS, CDR2 YFSETQ. V lost 0 bases to trimming and J lost 1 base; unmatched junction nucleotides: 0. The CDR3 has 15 amino acids. The CDR3 DNA is TGCGCCAGCAGCTTGGTAGCGGGGGGCACAGATACGCAGTATTTT. It specifies CASSLVAGGTDTQYF.

CDR3 in amino acids: CASSTGTSGNTIYF. The CDR3 DNA sequence: TGTGCCAGCAGCACCGGGACATCTGGAAACACCATATATTTT. The chain carries TRBV7-9 and TRBJ1-3; the D gene is possibly TRBD1 (6 bases). The V end was cut by 5 bases, the J end by 1 base, with 9 bases between. CDR1 and CDR2 from the germline V gene are SEHNR and FQNEAQ (reference sequence). There are 14 residues in the CDR3. Complete variable domain (other parts from reference TRBV7-9 and TRBJ1-3): DTGVSQNPRHKITKRGQNVTFRCDPISEHNRLYWYRQTLGQGPEFLTYFQNEAQLEKSRLLSDRFSAERPKGSFSTLEIQRTEQGDSAMYLCASSTGTSGNTIYFGEGSWLTVV.

This chain connects TRBV4-2 to TRBJ1-3; weak D call: TRBD1 (5 bases). The germline V gene encodes CDR1 LGHNA and CDR2 YNFKEQ. There are 17 residues in the CDR3. With 3 bases removed from V and 0 bases from J, the gap between germline ends came to 15 bases. The CDR3 DNA is TGTGCCAGCAGCCATAATGCGGGACGGAGCTCTGGAAACACCATATATTTT. Amino acid sequence: CASSHNAGRSSGNTIYF.

This chain links TRBV12-5 with TRBJ1-6, with TRBD1 matching 7 bases. The CDR3 loop spans 16 amino acids. Trimming at V came to 6 bases and at J to 7 bases, leaving 12 bases not matched to a gene. Germline lookup yields CDR1 LGHNT and CDR2 FRNRAP. DNA of the CDR3: TGTGCTAGTGGCTCAACGACAGGGCCTTTAAATTCACCCCTCCACTTT. Its translation: CASGSTTGPLNSPLHF. The variable domain in full, with the rest retrieved from reference TRBV12-5 and TRBJ1-6, is DARVTQTPRHKVTEMGQEVTMRCQPILGHNTVFWYRQTMMQGLELLAYFRNRAPLDDSGMPKDRFSAEMPDATLATLKIQPSEPRDSAVYFCASGSTTGPLNSPLHFGNGTRLTVT.